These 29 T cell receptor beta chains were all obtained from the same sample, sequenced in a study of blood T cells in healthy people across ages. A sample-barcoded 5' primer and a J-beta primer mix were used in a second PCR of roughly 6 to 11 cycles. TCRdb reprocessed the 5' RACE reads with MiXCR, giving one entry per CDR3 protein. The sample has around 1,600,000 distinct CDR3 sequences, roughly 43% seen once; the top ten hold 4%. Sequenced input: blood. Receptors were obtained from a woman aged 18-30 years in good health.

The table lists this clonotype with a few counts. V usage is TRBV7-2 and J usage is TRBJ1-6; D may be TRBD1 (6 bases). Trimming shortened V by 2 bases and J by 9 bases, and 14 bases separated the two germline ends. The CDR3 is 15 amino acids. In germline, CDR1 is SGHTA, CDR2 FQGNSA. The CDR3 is CASSLIGRGGSPLHF. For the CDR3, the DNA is TGTGCCAGCAGCTTAATCGGCAGGGGAGGTTCACCCCTCCACTTT.

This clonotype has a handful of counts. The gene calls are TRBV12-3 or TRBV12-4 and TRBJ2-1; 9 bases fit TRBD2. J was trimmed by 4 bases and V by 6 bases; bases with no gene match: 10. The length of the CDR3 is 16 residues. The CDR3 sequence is CASSPIAGVNYNEQFF. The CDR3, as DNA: TGTGCCAGCAGCCCCATAGCGGGAGTAAATTACAATGAGCAGTTCTTC.

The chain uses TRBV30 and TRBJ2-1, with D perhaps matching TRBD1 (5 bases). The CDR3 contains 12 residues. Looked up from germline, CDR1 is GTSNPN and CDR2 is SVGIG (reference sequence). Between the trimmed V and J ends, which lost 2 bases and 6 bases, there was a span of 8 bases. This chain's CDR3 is CAWSSQGNEQFF. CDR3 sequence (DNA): TGTGCCTGGAGTTCGCAGGGCAATGAGCAGTTCTTC. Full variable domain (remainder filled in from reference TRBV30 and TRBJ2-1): SQTIHQWPATLVQPVGSPLSLECTVEGTSNPNLYWYRQAAGRGLQLLFYSVGIGQISSEVPQNLSASRPQDRQFILSSKKLLLSDSGFYLCAWSSQGNEQFFGPGTRLTVL.

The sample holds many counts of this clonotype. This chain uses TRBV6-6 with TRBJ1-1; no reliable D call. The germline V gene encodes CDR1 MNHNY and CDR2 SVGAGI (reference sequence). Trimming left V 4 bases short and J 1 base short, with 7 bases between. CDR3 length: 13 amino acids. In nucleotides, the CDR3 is TGTGCCAGCAGTTCCACCAGGAACACTGAAGCTTTCTTT. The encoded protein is CASSSTRNTEAFF.

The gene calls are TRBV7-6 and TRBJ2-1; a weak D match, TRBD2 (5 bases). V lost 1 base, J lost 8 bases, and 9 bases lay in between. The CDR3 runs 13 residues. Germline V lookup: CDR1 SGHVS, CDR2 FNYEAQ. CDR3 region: CASSLGGIDEQFF. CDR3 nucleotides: TGTGCCAGCAGCTTAGGAGGGATCGATGAGCAGTTCTTC.

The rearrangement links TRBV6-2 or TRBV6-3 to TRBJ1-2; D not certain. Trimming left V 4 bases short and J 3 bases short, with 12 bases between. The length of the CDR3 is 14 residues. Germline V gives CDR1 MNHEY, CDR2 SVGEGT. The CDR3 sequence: CASSSRRRDYGYTF. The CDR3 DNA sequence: TGTGCCAGCAGTTCGCGGAGACGGGACTATGGCTACACCTTC.

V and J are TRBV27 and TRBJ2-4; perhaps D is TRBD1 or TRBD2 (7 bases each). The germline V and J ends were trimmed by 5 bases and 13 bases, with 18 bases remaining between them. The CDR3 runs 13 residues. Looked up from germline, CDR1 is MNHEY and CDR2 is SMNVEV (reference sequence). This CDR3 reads CASSRDRAGEQYF. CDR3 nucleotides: TGTGCCAGCAGTCGAGACAGGGCGGGAGAGCAGTACTTC.

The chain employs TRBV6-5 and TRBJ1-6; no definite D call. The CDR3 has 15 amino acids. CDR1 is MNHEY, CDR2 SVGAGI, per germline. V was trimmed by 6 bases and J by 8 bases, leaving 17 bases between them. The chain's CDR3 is CASRPDSIGDSPLHF. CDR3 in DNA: TGTGCCAGCAGACCAGATTCGATCGGAGATTCACCCCTCCACTTT.

CDR3 sequence: CATSDVAVPPYEQYF. CDR3 in DNA: TGTGCCACCAGCGACGTAGCGGTTCCTCCCTACGAGCAGTACTTC. The V call is TRBV15, the J call TRBJ2-7, with D possibly being TRBD2 (6 bases). V lost 5 bases, J lost 2 bases, and 16 bases lay in between. CDR1 LNHNV and CDR2 YYDKDF come from the germline V gene (reference sequence). The CDR3 length is 15 residues.

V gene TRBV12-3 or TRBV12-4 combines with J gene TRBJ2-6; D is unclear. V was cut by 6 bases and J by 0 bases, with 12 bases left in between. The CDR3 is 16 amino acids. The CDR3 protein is CASSQELHSGANVLTF. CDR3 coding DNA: TGTGCCAGCAGCCAAGAACTTCACTCTGGGGCCAACGTCCTGACTTTC.

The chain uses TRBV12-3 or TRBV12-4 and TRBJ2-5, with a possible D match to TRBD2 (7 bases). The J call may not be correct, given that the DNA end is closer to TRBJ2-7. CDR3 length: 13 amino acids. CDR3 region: CASSTNREGEQYF. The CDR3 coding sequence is TGTGCCAGCAGCACCAACAGGGAGGGCGAGCAGTACTTC.

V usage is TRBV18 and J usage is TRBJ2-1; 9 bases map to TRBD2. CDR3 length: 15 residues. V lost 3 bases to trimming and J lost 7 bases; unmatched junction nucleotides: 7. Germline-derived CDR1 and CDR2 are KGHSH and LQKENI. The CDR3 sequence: CASSPFSGSRNEQFF. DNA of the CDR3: TGTGCCAGCTCACCGTTTAGCGGGAGTAGAAATGAGCAGTTCTTC.

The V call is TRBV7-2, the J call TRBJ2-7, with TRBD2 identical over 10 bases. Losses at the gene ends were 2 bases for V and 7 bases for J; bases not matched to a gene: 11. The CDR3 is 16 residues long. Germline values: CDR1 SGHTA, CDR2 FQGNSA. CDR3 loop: CASSLKGTSGTLEQYF. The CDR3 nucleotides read TGTGCCAGCAGCTTAAAAGGAACTAGCGGGACCTTGGAGCAGTACTTC.

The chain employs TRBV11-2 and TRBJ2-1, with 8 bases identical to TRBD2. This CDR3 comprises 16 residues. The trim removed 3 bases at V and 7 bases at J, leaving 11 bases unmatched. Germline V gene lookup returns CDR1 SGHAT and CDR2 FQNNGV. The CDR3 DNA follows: TGTGCCAGCAGCTTCACCCTAGCGGGCCGAGGGAATGAGCAGTTCTTC. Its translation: CASSFTLAGRGNEQFF.

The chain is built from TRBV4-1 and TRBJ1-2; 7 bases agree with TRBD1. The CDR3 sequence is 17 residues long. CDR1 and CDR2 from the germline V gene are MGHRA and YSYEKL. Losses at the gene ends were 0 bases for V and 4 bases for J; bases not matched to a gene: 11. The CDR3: CASSQEEGQRYRYGYTF. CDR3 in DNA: TGCGCCAGCAGCCAAGAGGAGGGACAGAGGTATCGCTATGGCTACACCTTC.

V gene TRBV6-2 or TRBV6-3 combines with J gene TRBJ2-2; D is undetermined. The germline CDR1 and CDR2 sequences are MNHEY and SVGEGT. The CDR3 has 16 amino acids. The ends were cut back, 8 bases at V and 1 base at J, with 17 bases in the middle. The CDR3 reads CASPSPGKVNTGELFF. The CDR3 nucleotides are TGTGCCAGCCCATCTCCTGGGAAAGTGAACACCGGGGAGCTGTTTTTT.

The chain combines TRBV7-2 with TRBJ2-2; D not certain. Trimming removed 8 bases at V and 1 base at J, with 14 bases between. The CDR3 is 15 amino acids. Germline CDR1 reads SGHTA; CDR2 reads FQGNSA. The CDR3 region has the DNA TGTGCCAGCCGTATCAACCCGGGGAACACCGGGGAGCTGTTTTTT. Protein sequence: CASRINPGNTGELFF.

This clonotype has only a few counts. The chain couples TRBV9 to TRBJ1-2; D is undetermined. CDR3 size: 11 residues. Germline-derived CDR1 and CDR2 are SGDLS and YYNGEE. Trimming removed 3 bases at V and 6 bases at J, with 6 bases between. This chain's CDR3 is CASSDLDGYTF. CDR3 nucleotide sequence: TGTGCCAGCAGCGACCTGGATGGCTACACCTTC.

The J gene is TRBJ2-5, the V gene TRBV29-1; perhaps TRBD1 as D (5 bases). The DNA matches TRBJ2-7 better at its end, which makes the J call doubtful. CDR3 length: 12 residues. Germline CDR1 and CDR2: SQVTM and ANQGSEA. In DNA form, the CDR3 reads TGCAGCGTTGTCCAGGGAACCTACGAGCAGTACTTC. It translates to CSVVQGTYEQYF.

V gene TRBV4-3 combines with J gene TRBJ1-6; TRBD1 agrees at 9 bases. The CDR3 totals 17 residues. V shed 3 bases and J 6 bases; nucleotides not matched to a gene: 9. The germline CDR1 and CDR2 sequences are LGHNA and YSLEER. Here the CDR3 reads CASSQGTGGATNSPLHF. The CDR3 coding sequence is TGCGCCAGCAGCCAGGGTACAGGGGGCGCGACTAATTCACCCCTCCACTTT.

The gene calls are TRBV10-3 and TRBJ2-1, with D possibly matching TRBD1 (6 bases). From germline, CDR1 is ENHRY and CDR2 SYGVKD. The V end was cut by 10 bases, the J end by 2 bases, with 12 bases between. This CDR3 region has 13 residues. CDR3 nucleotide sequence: TGTGCCACAGCAGGACAGACCTACAATGAGCAGTTCTTC. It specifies CATAGQTYNEQFF.

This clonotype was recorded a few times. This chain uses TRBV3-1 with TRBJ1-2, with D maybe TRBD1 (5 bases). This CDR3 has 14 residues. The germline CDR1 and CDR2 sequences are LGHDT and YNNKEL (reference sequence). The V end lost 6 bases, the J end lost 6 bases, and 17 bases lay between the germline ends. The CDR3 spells CASRISGGVDGYTF. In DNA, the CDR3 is TGTGCCAGCAGAATAAGCGGGGGTGTCGATGGCTACACCTTC.

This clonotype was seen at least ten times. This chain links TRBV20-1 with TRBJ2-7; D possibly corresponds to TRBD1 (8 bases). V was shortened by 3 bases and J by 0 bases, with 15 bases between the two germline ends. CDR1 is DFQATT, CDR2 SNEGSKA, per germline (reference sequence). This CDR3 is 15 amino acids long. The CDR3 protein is CSARGGTGASYEQYF. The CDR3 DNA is TGCAGTGCTAGGGGAGGGACAGGTGCCTCCTACGAGCAGTACTTC.

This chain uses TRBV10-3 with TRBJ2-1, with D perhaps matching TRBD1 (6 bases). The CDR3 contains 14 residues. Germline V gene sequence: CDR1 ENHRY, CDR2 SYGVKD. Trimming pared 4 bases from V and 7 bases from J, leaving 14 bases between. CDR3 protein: CAISAYPGVNEQFF. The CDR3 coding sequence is TGTGCCATCAGTGCTTATCCAGGGGTTAATGAGCAGTTCTTC.

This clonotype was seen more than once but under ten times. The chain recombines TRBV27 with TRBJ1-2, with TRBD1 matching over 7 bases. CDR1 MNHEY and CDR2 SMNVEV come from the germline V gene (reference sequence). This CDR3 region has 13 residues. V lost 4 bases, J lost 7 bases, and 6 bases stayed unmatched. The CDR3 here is CASSSTGVAGYTF. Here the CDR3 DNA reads TGTGCCAGCAGTTCCACAGGGGTGGCTGGCTACACCTTC.

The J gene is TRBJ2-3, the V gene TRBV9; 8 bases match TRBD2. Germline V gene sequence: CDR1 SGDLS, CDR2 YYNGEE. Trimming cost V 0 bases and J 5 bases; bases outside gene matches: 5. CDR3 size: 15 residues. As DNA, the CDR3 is TGTGCCAGCAGCGTAGCGGGGGGGCCCCAAGATACGCAGTATTTT. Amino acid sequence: CASSVAGGPQDTQYF. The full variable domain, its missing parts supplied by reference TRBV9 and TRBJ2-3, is DSGVTQTPKHLITATGQRVTLRCSPRSGDLSVYWYQQSLDQGLQFLIQYYNGEERAKGNILERFSAQQFPDLHSELNLSSLELGDSALYFCASSVAGGPQDTQYFGPGTRLTVL.

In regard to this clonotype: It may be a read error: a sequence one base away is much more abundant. CDR3 protein: CSALVGAGCNEQFF. The DNA for the CDR3 is TGCAGCGCCCTTGTTGGTGCGGGGTGCAATGAGCAGTTCTTC. V gene TRBV29-1 combines with J gene TRBJ2-1; perhaps TRBD2 as D (6 bases). Germline V gene sequence: CDR1 SQVTM, CDR2 ANQGSEA. The CDR3 is 14 residues long. V lost 7 bases and J 6 bases, leaving 19 bases between the germline ends.

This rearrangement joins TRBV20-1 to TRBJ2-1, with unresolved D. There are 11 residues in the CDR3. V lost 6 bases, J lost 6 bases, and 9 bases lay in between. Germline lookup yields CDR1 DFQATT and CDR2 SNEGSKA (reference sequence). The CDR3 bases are TGCAGTGCCCCCGTGGGCAATGAGCAGTTCTTC. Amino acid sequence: CSAPVGNEQFF.

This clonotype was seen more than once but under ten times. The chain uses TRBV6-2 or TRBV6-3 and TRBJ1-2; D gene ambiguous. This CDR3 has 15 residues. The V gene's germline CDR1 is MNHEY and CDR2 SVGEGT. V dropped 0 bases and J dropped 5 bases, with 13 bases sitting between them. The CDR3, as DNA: TGTGCCAGCAGTTACTCGCGGATCGGTCCGTATGGCTACACCTTC. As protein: CASSYSRIGPYGYTF.